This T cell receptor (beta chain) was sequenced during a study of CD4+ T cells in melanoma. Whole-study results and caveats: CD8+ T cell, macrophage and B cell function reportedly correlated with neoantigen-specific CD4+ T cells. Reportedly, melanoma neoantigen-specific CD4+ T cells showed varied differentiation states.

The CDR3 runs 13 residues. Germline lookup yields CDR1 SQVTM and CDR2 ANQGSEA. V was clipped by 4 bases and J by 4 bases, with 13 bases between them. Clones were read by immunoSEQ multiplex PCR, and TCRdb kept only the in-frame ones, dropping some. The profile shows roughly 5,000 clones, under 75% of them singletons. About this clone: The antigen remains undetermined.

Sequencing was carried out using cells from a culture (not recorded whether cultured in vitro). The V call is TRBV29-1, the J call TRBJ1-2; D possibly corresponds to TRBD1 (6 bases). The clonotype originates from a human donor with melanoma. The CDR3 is CSVVQGIFYGYTF. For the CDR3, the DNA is TGCAGCGTTGTGCAGGGGATTTTCTATGGCTACACCTTC.